This T cell receptor (beta chain) comes out of a study of radiotherapy plus CTLA-4 blockade in lung cancer. This clone occurred once. Its antigen remains unknown. Points from the study as a whole: Early blood T cell clone dynamics, with interferon-beta, were reported to best predict response. Blood TCR clones of tumor origin expanded after radiotherapy plus ipilimumab.

Germline V gene lookup returns CDR1 SGHRS and CDR2 YFSETQ. The CDR3 spans 17 residues. J lost 0 bases, V lost 6 bases, and 8 bases had no gene match. Method: immunoSEQ multiplex PCR; TCRdb's copy keeps in-frame clones and lacks some. Of approximately 76,000 clones in the sample, 78% were seen once. This sequence was found in a human donor with non-small cell lung cancer who had a partial response to radiotherapy plus ipilimumab. Some clones in this sample may be carry-over from other donors' samples. The sample in question was peripheral blood, obtained from a patient treated with radiotherapy plus ipilimumab. The rearrangement joins TRBV5-1 to TRBJ2-2; 10 nucleotides line up with TRBD1. The CDR3 DNA reads TGCGCCAGCAAAGGACAGGGGGAGATCACGAACACCGGGGAGCTGTTTTTT. It specifies CASKGQGEITNTGELFF.